This T cell receptor beta chain was observed in a study of blood T cell repertoires in COVID-19. As for the study in general: Collection of acute and convalescent COVID-19 samples took place in the United States, Italy and Spain.

Original data processing: Nucleated cell counts were estimated from reference gene primer amplification. This table comes from immunoSEQ multiplex PCR, and its TCRdb copy is limited to in-frame clones, with some not included. V, J and clone size are those of that table, while D and trimming were read from the DNA. Of 250,000 or so clones listed, around 89% are singletons. The junction had 7 bases not matched to a gene; V was cut back by 0 bases and J by 6 bases. This CDR3 contains 15 residues. CDR1 is SGHRS and CDR2 is YFSETQ in the germline V gene. This chain links TRBV5-1 with TRBJ2-3, with 7 bases fitting TRBD2. Sequenced: peripheral blood. The sequence was collected from a woman under 40 with COVID-19, enrolled during active disease. CDR3: CASSLGRGEVDTQYF. The DNA for the CDR3 is TGCGCCAGCAGCTTGGGCCGGGGGGAGGTCGATACGCAGTATTTT.